The 25 T cell receptor beta chains in this list originate from one sample, sequenced in a study of graft-versus-host responses after intestinal transplantation. The table came from immunoSEQ multiplex PCR; TCRdb's copy has only in-frame clones and leaves some out. The repertoire has tens of thousands of clones, roughly 95% of them found once; the top ten carry around 0.56%. Sequenced here: PBMCs, sampled 156 days after intestinal transplant. All receptors come from a human patient who received an intestinal transplant, so some T cells may come from the graft donor.

The gene calls are TRBV5-1 and TRBJ1-2; D perhaps matches TRBD1 (6 bases). CDR1 and CDR2 from the germline V gene are SGHRS and YFSETQ. V lost 4 bases to trimming and J lost 8 bases, with 21 bases between them. This CDR3 contains 15 residues. Here the CDR3 DNA reads TGCGCCAGCAGCCCGTTAGGGGGTGGCGAGCGGGGCTACACCTTC. Translation: CASSPLGGGERGYTF. Full variable domain (rest looked up from reference TRBV5-1 and TRBJ1-2): KAGVTQTPRYLIKTRGQQVTLSCSPISGHRSVSWYQQTPGQGLQFLFEYFSETQRNKGNFPGRFSGRQFSNSRSEMNVSTLELGDSALYLCASSPLGGGERGYTFGSGTRLTVV.

The chain employs TRBV20-1 and TRBJ2-7; D is unclear. With 3 bases removed from V and 2 bases from J, the gap between germline ends came to 5 bases. Germline CDR1 reads DFQATT; CDR2 reads SNEGSKA (reference sequence). The CDR3 has 11 residues. The CDR3 nucleotides read TGCAGTGCTAGTGCCACCTACGAGCAGTACTTC. Protein: CSASATYEQYF.

In its sample, this clone was seen once. The rearrangement links TRBV19 to TRBJ2-7, with 9 bases matching TRBD1. The germline CDR1 and CDR2 sequences are LNHDA and SQIVND (reference sequence). This CDR3 comprises 15 residues. V lost 5 bases to trimming and J lost 2 bases; unmatched junction nucleotides: 7. The CDR3 here is CASSDTGGSAYEQYF. CDR3 coding DNA: TGTGCCAGTAGTGACACAGGGGGCTCTGCCTACGAGCAGTACTTC.

This sequence joins TRBV4-3 and TRBJ1-1; possible D gene TRBD1, 5 bases. V shed 0 bases and J shed 4 bases, with 12 bases lying between them. Germline V gene data show CDR1 as LGHNA and CDR2 as YSLEER. The CDR3 is 15 residues long. CDR3 residues: CASSQDWAGSTEAFF. The CDR3 region has the DNA TGCGCCAGCAGCCAAGATTGGGCAGGGAGCACTGAAGCTTTCTTT.

This rearrangement joins TRBV15 to TRBJ2-5; 12 bases are a match to TRBD2. Germline V CDR1 and CDR2: LNHNV, YYDKDF (reference sequence). The J segment lost 5 bases and the V segment lost 5 bases, leaving 3 bases of the junction unmatched. This CDR3 has 14 residues. The chain's CDR3 is CATSALAGGETQYF. CDR3 in DNA: TGTGCCACCAGCGCCCTAGCGGGAGGGGAGACCCAGTACTTC.

V gene TRBV4-1 combines with J gene TRBJ2-1, with no clear D. The length of the CDR3 is 15 residues. Trimming removed 3 bases from V and 5 bases from J, with 14 bases in between. Germline V lookup: CDR1 MGHRA, CDR2 YSYEKL. The CDR3 is CASSQTRQADNEQFF. The CDR3 bases are TGCGCCAGCAGCCAGACACGGCAGGCCGACAATGAGCAGTTCTTC.

V usage is TRBV5-6 and J usage is TRBJ1-6, with 7 positions matching TRBD1. V was clipped by 4 bases and J by 4 bases; unmatched bases: 5. This CDR3 has 15 amino acids. Germline V gives CDR1 SGHDT, CDR2 YYEEEE. The CDR3 here is CASSPETGYNSPLHF. The DNA for the CDR3 is TGTGCCAGCAGCCCAGAGACAGGGTATAATTCACCCCTCCACTTT.

The rearrangement uses TRBV18 and TRBJ2-3; TRBD2 matches 11 bases. Per germline, CDR1 KGHSH and CDR2 LQKENI. This CDR3 has 20 amino acids. Trimming cost V 6 bases and J 1 base; bases outside gene matches: 18. The CDR3 nucleotides read TGTGCCAGCTCTCCTGCTCCCGGGACTAGCGGCCCCGAGGGCACAGATACGCAGTATTTT. This encodes CASSPAPGTSGPEGTDTQYF.

The chain has TRBV5-1 and TRBJ2-7; no clear D gene. Germline CDR1 is SGHRS and CDR2 is YFSETQ. The CDR3 is 14 residues long. Trimming removed 4 bases at V and 1 base at J, with 12 bases between. The CDR3 loop reads CASSAGPASYEQYF. CDR3 coding DNA: TGCGCCAGCAGCGCTGGGCCCGCTTCCTACGAGCAGTACTTC. Complete variable domain (other parts from reference TRBV5-1 and TRBJ2-7): KAGVTQTPRYLIKTRGQQVTLSCSPISGHRSVSWYQQTPGQGLQFLFEYFSETQRNKGNFPGRFSGRQFSNSRSEMNVSTLELGDSALYLCASSAGPASYEQYFGPGTRLTVT.

The gene calls are TRBV5-8 and TRBJ2-3, with 8 bases lining up with TRBD1. Looked up from germline, CDR1 is SGHTS and CDR2 is YDEGEE. The CDR3 length is 17 residues. Losses at the gene ends were 2 bases for V and 4 bases for J; bases not matched to a gene: 12. In DNA form, the CDR3 reads TGTGCCAGCAGCTTCCTGACGGGACAGGTGATTGCAGATACGCAGTATTTT. Translated: CASSFLTGQVIADTQYF. Together with reference TRBV5-8 and TRBJ2-3, the CDR3 gives the full variable domain: EAGVTQSPTHLIKTRGQQATLRCSPISGHTSVYWYQQALGLGLQFLLWYDEGEERNRGNFPPRFSGRQFPNYSSELNVNALELEDSALYLCASSFLTGQVIADTQYFGPGTRLTVL.

This clone appeared a single time. The rearrangement uses TRBV7-6 and TRBJ2-3; D is possibly TRBD2 (6 bases). The CDR3 covers 19 residues. The germline V and J ends were trimmed by 1 base and 3 bases, with 23 bases remaining between them. Germline loops: CDR1 SGHVS, CDR2 FNYEAQ. The CDR3 DNA reads TGTGCCAGCAGCTTAGAGAGTGGTCCCGGGACTTCTATAACAGATACGCAGTATTTT. This codes for CASSLESGPGTSITDTQYF.

This clone has a handful of counts. The chain is built from TRBV6-1 and TRBJ1-6; the D is unclear. Germline V gene data show CDR1 as MNHNS and CDR2 as SASEGT. V was shortened by 4 bases and J by 4 bases, with 8 bases between the two germline ends. The CDR3 runs 14 residues. This CDR3 is CASSAGPYNSPLHF. The CDR3 nucleotides read TGTGCCAGCAGTGCTGGGCCTTATAATTCACCCCTCCACTTT.

V and J are TRBV30 and TRBJ2-2; D might be TRBD1 (6 bases). Germline V gives CDR1 GTSNPN, CDR2 SVGIG (reference sequence). The CDR3 has 13 residues. Trimming stripped 3 bases from V and 6 bases from J, with 11 bases between. CDR3 nucleotide sequence: TGTGCCTGGAGCCTCAGGGGCGCCGGGGAGCTGTTTTTT. Its protein product is CAWSLRGAGELFF.

This clone is medium-sized (0.01 to 0.1%). The CDR3 DNA sequence: TGTGCCAGCAGCTTAGGACGGGGTGAAAAACTGTTTTTT. Translation gives CASSLGRGEKLFF. The chain is built from TRBV7-2 and TRBJ1-4, with D unresolved. CDR1 and CDR2 from the germline V gene are SGHTA and FQGNSA. The CDR3 is made up of 13 amino acids. Trimming removed 1 base from V and 7 bases from J, with 7 bases in between.

CDR3 in amino acids: CASSIRETSYEQYF. The CDR3 DNA reads TGTGCCAGCAGCATAAGGGAAACCTCCTACGAGCAGTACTTC. This sequence joins TRBV9 and TRBJ2-7, with unresolved D. The germline gives CDR1 SGDLS, CDR2 YYNGEE. V was trimmed by 4 bases and J by 0 bases, leaving 11 bases between them. This CDR3 comprises 14 residues.

The chain links TRBV6-1 to TRBJ2-7; a possible D gene is TRBD2 (5 bases). CDR1 and CDR2 (germline): MNHNS, SASEGT. V gave up 6 bases and J gave up 2 bases, with 14 bases separating them. The length of the CDR3 is 14 residues. This chain's CDR3 is CASRRAEEAYEQYF. The CDR3 DNA reads as TGTGCCAGCAGGAGGGCGGAGGAGGCCTACGAGCAGTACTTC.

This rearrangement joins TRBV6-1 to TRBJ2-3, with D tentatively TRBD1 or TRBD2 (5 bases each). From germline, CDR1 is MNHNS and CDR2 SASEGT. This CDR3 spans 15 amino acids. Trimming shortened V by 6 bases and J by 2 bases, and 15 bases separated the two germline ends. The CDR3 DNA reads as TGTGCCAGCAGCCTGGGGGACGGAACCACAGATACGCAGTATTTT. Translation: CASSLGDGTTDTQYF.

The chain has TRBV11-2 and TRBJ1-1, with unresolved D. The CDR3 spans 16 residues. Trimming shortened V by 1 base and J by 11 bases, and 23 bases separated the two germline ends. The germline gives CDR1 SGHAT, CDR2 FQNNGV. CDR3 amino acids: CASSLVLGVSAPWAFF. Written as DNA, the CDR3 is TGTGCCAGCAGCTTAGTATTAGGAGTTTCCGCCCCTTGGGCTTTCTTT. The full variable domain, its missing parts supplied by reference TRBV11-2 and TRBJ1-1, is EAGVAQSPRYKIIEKRQSVAFWCNPISGHATLYWYQQILGQGPKLLIQFQNNGVVDDSQLPKDRFSAERLKGVDSTLKIQPAKLEDSAVYLCASSLVLGVSAPWAFFGQGTRLTVV.

The table lists this clone with a count of one. V and J are TRBV19 and TRBJ1-1; 7 bases are a match to TRBD1. Germline lookup yields CDR1 LNHDA and CDR2 SQIVND (reference sequence). This CDR3 is 12 amino acids long. The trim removed 3 bases at V and 8 bases at J, leaving 3 bases unmatched. Here the CDR3 reads CASSMQGEEAFF. CDR3 sequence (DNA): TGTGCCAGTAGTATGCAGGGGGAAGAAGCTTTCTTT.

CDR3: CAITPGPSQNTDTQYF. CDR3 bases: TGTGCCATTACCCCCGGACCCTCCCAGAACACAGATACGCAGTATTTT. The chain joins TRBV2 to TRBJ2-3; D is unclear. The ends were cut back, 10 bases at V and 2 bases at J, with 22 bases in the middle. This CDR3 comprises 16 residues. The germline V gene encodes CDR1 SNHLY and CDR2 FYNNEI.

The chain uses TRBV6-5 and TRBJ1-1; possibly TRBD1 for D (5 bases). Between the trimmed V and J ends, which lost 8 bases and 4 bases, there was a span of 14 bases. The CDR3 spans 13 residues. Germline V gene sequence: CDR1 MNHEY, CDR2 SVGAGI. DNA for the CDR3: TGTGCCAGCCGGACGGGGCTGAGCACTGAAGCTTTCTTT. Translated: CASRTGLSTEAFF.

Of note for this clone: Different DNA sequences within this sample yield the same CDR3. This rearrangement joins TRBV5-6 to TRBJ2-2; TRBD2 matches 7 bases. Germline values: CDR1 SGHDT, CDR2 YYEEEE. The CDR3 sequence is 14 residues long. V shed 4 bases and J 6 bases; nucleotides not matched to a gene: 6. The CDR3: CASSLGGRAGELFF. Written as DNA, the CDR3 is TGTGCCAGCAGCCTGGGTGGGAGGGCCGGGGAGCTGTTTTTT.

The chain employs TRBV12-5 and TRBJ2-1; 9 nucleotides align to TRBD2. The germline CDR1 and CDR2 sequences are LGHNT and FRNRAP. V gave up 0 bases and J gave up 2 bases; unmatched junction bases: 5. This CDR3 comprises 17 residues. Here the CDR3 DNA reads TGTGCTAGTGGTTTGGTACTAGGCGGGGGGGCCTACAATGAGCAGTTCTTC. Translating gives CASGLVLGGGAYNEQFF.

Worth noting for this clone: This CDR3 is also generated by other DNA sequences in the sample. Here the CDR3 DNA reads TGCGCCAGCAGCTACGGATTGGGGGTTGGGGGTGGCTACACCTTC. Its translation: CASSYGLGVGGGYTF. The chain recombines TRBV4-1 with TRBJ1-2, with a tentative D call TRBD1 (5 bases). Trimming took 5 bases from V and 7 from J, leaving 20 bases between them. The CDR3 length is 15 residues. Germline lookup yields CDR1 MGHRA and CDR2 YSYEKL.

The chain employs TRBV28 and TRBJ2-2, with 8 bases lining up with TRBD1. Germline V gives CDR1 MDHEN, CDR2 SYDVKM. The CDR3 spans 15 residues. V lost 6 bases and J lost 5; bases outside the gene matches: 8. In nucleotides, the CDR3 is TGTGCCAGCAGCCCACGGACAGGGCCAACCGGGGAGCTGTTTTTT. Translating gives CASSPRTGPTGELFF.